The clone carrying this T cell receptor (beta chain) was detected a few times. The antigen remains unidentified. The CDR3 loop spans 15 amino acids. CDR1 SGHRS and CDR2 YFSETQ come from the germline V gene. V lost 3 bases to trimming and J lost 2 bases, with 13 bases between them. The data originate from a study of CD8 T cells in ankylosing spondylitis. Whole-study results and caveats: Matched ankylosing spondylitis synovial fluid reportedly contained a significantly enriched population of disease-linked clones. There were earlier reports of some motif variants in reactive arthritis synovial fluid and blood. Typical of ankylosing spondylitis blood, it appeared, was a TCR beta motif of several highly homologous variants.

Preparation of TCR beta libraries was done by quantitative 5'-RACE with molecular barcodes. TCRdb used MiXCR to reprocess the 5' RACE reads, holding one entry per CDR3 protein. The table includes about 540,000 distinct CDR3 sequences, about 13% detected once. This sequence was found in a male donor with ankylosing spondylitis. J is TRBJ2-3 and V is TRBV5-1; D gene uncertain. Sequencing was performed on blood, either unsorted or a sorted T cell fraction (not recorded which). CDR3 sequence reads: CASSSDGAPTDTQYF. The CDR3 nucleotides are TGCGCCAGCAGCTCCGACGGAGCGCCCACAGATACGCAGTATTTT.